This T cell receptor (beta chain) was observed in a study of glioma-infiltrating T cells. Amplification of TCR alpha and beta CDR3 regions from RNA used iRepertoire nested multiplex PCR. Tissue mRNA or PBMC total RNA, roughly 85-450 ng, went into one-step reverse transcription and amplification. TCRdb reprocessed the multiplex PCR reads with MiXCR, giving one entry per CDR3 protein. The profile covers about 190,000 distinct CDR3 sequences, with about 31% appearing a single time and 20% to 25% taken by the ten largest. Findings of the study overall: Non-neoplastic patients had below-expected tissue-blood divergence, while all gliomas exceeded expectation.

Trimming at V came to 6 bases and at J to 2 bases, leaving 12 bases not matched to a gene. The CDR3 consists of 16 residues. Germline lookup yields CDR1 MNHEY and CDR2 SVGEGT. About this clonotype: Its antigen is still unknown. This may be a read error: a much more frequent sequence differs by one nucleotide.

The sequence was collected from a human donor with low-grade glioma or glioblastoma, undergoing nonglioma brain surgery, or in good health (not recorded which). V and J are TRBV6-2 or TRBV6-3 and TRBJ2-5; TRBD2 agrees at 7 bases. Sequencing was carried out using glioma tissue, nonneoplastic brain tissue, or PBMCs (not recorded which). The CDR3 region is CASSLAIAGSQETQYF. The CDR3 DNA sequence: TGTGCCAGCAGCTTAGCAATAGCGGGCTCGCAAGAGACCCAGTACTTC.